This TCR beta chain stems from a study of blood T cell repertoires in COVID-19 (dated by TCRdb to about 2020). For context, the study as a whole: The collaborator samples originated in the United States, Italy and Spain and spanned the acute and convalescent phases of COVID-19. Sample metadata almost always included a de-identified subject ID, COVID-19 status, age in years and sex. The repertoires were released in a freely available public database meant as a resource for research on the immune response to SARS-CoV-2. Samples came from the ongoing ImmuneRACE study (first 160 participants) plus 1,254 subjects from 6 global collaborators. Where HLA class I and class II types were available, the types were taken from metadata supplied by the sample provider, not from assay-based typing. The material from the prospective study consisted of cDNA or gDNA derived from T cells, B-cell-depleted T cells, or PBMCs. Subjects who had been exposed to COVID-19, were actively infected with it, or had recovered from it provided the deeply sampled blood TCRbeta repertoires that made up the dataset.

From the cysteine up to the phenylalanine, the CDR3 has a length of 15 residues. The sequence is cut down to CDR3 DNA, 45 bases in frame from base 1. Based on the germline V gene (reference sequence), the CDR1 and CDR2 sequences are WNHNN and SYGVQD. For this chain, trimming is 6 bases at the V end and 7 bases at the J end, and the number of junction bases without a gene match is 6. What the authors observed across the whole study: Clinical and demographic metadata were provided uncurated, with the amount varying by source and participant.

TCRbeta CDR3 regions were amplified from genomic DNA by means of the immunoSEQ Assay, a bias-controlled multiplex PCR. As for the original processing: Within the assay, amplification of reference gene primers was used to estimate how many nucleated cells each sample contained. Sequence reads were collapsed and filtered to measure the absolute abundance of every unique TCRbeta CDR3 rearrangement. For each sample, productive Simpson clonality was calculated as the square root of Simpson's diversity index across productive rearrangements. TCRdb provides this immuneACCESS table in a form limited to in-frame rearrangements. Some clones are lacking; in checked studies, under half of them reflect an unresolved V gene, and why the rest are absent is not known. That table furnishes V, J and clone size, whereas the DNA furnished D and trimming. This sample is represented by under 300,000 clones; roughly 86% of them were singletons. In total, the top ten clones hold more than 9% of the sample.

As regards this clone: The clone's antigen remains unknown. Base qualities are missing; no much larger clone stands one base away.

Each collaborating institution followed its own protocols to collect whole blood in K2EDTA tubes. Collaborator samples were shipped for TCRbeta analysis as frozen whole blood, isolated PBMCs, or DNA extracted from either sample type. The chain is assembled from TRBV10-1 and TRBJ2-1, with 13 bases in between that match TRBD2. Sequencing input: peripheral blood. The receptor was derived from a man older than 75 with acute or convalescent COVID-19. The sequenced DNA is TGCGCCAGCAGCGGGGGGACTAGCGGGAAAAATGAGCAGTTCTTC. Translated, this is CASSGGTSGKNEQFF.